These T cell receptor beta chains were read from a single sample in a study of blood T cells in healthy people across ages. TCRdb fed the 5' RACE reads into MiXCR, producing one record per CDR3 protein. The sample gives roughly 2 million distinct CDR3 sequences, around half of which show up once; roughly 2% is in the top ten. The sequencing input was blood. These receptors came from a woman in her thirties or forties in good health. The conserved cysteine and the conserved F or W are not part of the CDR3 here. The size of a clone is reported for some rows only, either as once, few or many, or as a class for expanded clones.

j_gene: TRBJ2-7; abundance: -; v_gene: TRBV28; CDR3aa: ASSPMKIRVGELAYEQY
j_gene: TRBJ1-2; abundance: -; v_gene: TRBV7-2; CDR3aa: ASSLLFGGDGYT
j_gene: TRBJ2-5; abundance: -; v_gene: TRBV6-5; CDR3aa: ASSSMYLRGRETQY
j_gene: TRBJ1-6; abundance: -; v_gene: TRBV20-1; CDR3aa: SAAETIVWDSPLH
j_gene: TRBJ2-7; abundance: -; v_gene: TRBV20-1; CDR3aa: SASANSGTHQY
j_gene: TRBJ1-6; abundance: few; v_gene: TRBV12-3/TRBV12-4; CDR3aa: ASSPVGAVNSPLH
j_gene: TRBJ2-1; abundance: -; v_gene: TRBV7-2; CDR3aa: ASSLIRGVTDNEQF
j_gene: TRBJ2-4; abundance: few; v_gene: TRBV20-1; CDR3aa: SARDLSALAKNIQY
j_gene: -; abundance: -; v_gene: TRBV7-8; CDR3aa: ASSLDGTIGETQY
j_gene: TRBJ2-4; abundance: -; v_gene: TRBV20-1; CDR3aa: SAARQGAVNIQY
j_gene: TRBJ1-6; abundance: -; v_gene: TRBV7-9; CDR3aa: ASSPAGYNSPLH
j_gene: TRBJ2-5; abundance: -; v_gene: TRBV20-1; CDR3aa: SAPTSGQKETQY
j_gene: TRBJ2-1; abundance: few; v_gene: TRBV21-1; CDR3aa: ASSTGRDHYNEQF
j_gene: TRBJ2-7; abundance: few; v_gene: TRBV4-3; CDR3aa: ASSQRDGAYEQY
j_gene: TRBJ2-7; abundance: -; v_gene: TRBV6-2/TRBV6-3; CDR3aa: ASSYGDISSYEQY
j_gene: TRBJ1-2; abundance: few; v_gene: TRBV2; CDR3aa: ASSEALGGYGYT
j_gene: TRBJ2-5; abundance: few; v_gene: TRBV10-2; CDR3aa: ASSELAGIGTQY
j_gene: TRBJ1-2; abundance: few; v_gene: TRBV28; CDR3aa: ASRPSGTGGYT
j_gene: TRBJ2-7; abundance: few; v_gene: TRBV13; CDR3aa: ASRKAGQAYEQY
j_gene: TRBJ1-5; abundance: once; v_gene: TRBV24-1; CDR3aa: ATSESDRSNQPQH
j_gene: TRBJ2-7; abundance: few; v_gene: TRBV7-2; CDR3aa: ASSLAGNQRGTLKTQY
j_gene: TRBJ1-2; abundance: -; v_gene: TRBV4-3; CDR3aa: ASSQDRGAGTYGYT
j_gene: TRBJ2-1; abundance: few; v_gene: TRBV6-5; CDR3aa: ASRSTAKQGNEQF
j_gene: TRBJ2-5; abundance: few; v_gene: TRBV7-2; CDR3aa: ASSSTGLREETQY
j_gene: TRBJ2-3; abundance: few; v_gene: TRBV20-1; CDR3aa: SASLAGGPTDTQY
j_gene: TRBJ2-1; abundance: few; v_gene: TRBV12-3/TRBV12-4; CDR3aa: ASSVMGSEQF
j_gene: TRBJ2-7; abundance: -; v_gene: TRBV6-5; CDR3aa: ASSYLAASSYEQY
j_gene: TRBJ2-1; abundance: -; v_gene: TRBV9; CDR3aa: ASSPTSGGGVGNNEQF
j_gene: TRBJ1-2; abundance: few; v_gene: TRBV25-1; CDR3aa: ASNQQGGYGYT
j_gene: TRBJ1-1; abundance: few; v_gene: TRBV5-4; CDR3aa: ASSPAGRNTEAF
j_gene: TRBJ1-2; abundance: -; v_gene: TRBV7-9; CDR3aa: ASSLREGEGGYT
j_gene: TRBJ2-5; abundance: few; v_gene: TRBV14; CDR3aa: ASSQDIPLAVNQETQY
j_gene: TRBJ2-5; abundance: -; v_gene: TRBV20-1; CDR3aa: SASSRGGETQY
j_gene: TRBJ2-7; abundance: once; v_gene: TRBV5-6; CDR3aa: ASSEGGFSYEQY
j_gene: TRBJ2-1; abundance: -; v_gene: TRBV18; CDR3aa: ASSPGSGGAVEQF
j_gene: TRBJ2-3; abundance: -; v_gene: TRBV4-1; CDR3aa: ASSQTGGGIRTDTQY
j_gene: TRBJ1-5; abundance: few; v_gene: TRBV6-1; CDR3aa: ASSFDRVSNQPQH
j_gene: TRBJ2-7; abundance: -; v_gene: TRBV6-1; CDR3aa: ASTQTGIYEQY
j_gene: TRBJ2-7; abundance: few; v_gene: TRBV6-2/TRBV6-3; CDR3aa: ASSYRSPTFSYEQY
j_gene: TRBJ2-5; abundance: few; v_gene: TRBV4-1; CDR3aa: ASSQGVAGGPQETQY
j_gene: TRBJ2-1; abundance: -; v_gene: TRBV6-2/TRBV6-3; CDR3aa: ASSYSWRPEQF
j_gene: TRBJ2-3; abundance: -; v_gene: TRBV6-2/TRBV6-3; CDR3aa: ASSRGEDADTQY
j_gene: TRBJ2-1; abundance: -; v_gene: TRBV9; CDR3aa: ASSGYGTSNEQF
j_gene: TRBJ2-3; abundance: -; v_gene: TRBV7-2; CDR3aa: ASSFLLAGRTSTDTQY
j_gene: TRBJ2-6; abundance: -; v_gene: TRBV5-6; CDR3aa: ASSLQGLRLTGANVLT
j_gene: TRBJ2-1; abundance: -; v_gene: TRBV5-1; CDR3aa: ASSPRDRGQNEQF
j_gene: TRBJ2-3; abundance: few; v_gene: TRBV10-2; CDR3aa: ASRPQGPFLTDTQY
j_gene: TRBJ2-3; abundance: -; v_gene: TRBV29-1; CDR3aa: SVQGSGDSDTQY
j_gene: TRBJ2-2; abundance: -; v_gene: TRBV11-3; CDR3aa: ASSPTSGNTGELF
j_gene: TRBJ2-5; abundance: few; v_gene: TRBV4-3; CDR3aa: ASSQDLGGYQETQY
j_gene: TRBJ2-1; abundance: -; v_gene: TRBV7-2; CDR3aa: ASSAEKAGGRSYNEQF
j_gene: TRBJ2-1; abundance: -; v_gene: TRBV9; CDR3aa: ASSVPRDNEQF